Below are 16 T cell receptor beta chains sequenced from a single sample in a study of T cell responses to AZD1222 COVID-19 vaccine. Measured with immunoSEQ multiplex PCR; TCRdb has only the in-frame clones, and not every one. The repertoire holds 120,000 or so clones, about nine tenths seen once, with just over 7% in the top ten. This specimen was peripheral blood, taken on day 0 of AZD1222 vaccination. The source of these receptors is an adult in good health.

The rearrangement links TRBV28 to TRBJ1-2; no firm D call. V dropped 7 bases and J dropped 0 bases, with 9 bases sitting between them. The CDR3 covers 13 residues. CDR1 and CDR2 from the germline V gene are MDHEN and SYDVKM. In nucleotides, the CDR3 is TGTGCCAGCAAGGCAGCCCCTAACTATGGCTACACCTTC. Protein sequence: CASKAAPNYGYTF.

V gene TRBV5-1 combines with J gene TRBJ1-2, with D possibly being TRBD1 (5 bases). The CDR3 has 14 amino acids. Trimming cost V 0 bases and J 8 bases, with 14 bases left between them. CDR1 SGHRS and CDR2 YFSETQ come from the germline V gene. The chain's CDR3 is CASSLEGALDGYTF. DNA of the CDR3: TGCGCCAGCAGCTTGGAAGGGGCGCTGGACGGCTACACCTTC.

V is TRBV20-1 and J is TRBJ2-7; D is perhaps TRBD2 (5 bases). Germline V gene data show CDR1 as DFQATT and CDR2 as SNEGSKA (reference sequence). There are 11 residues in the CDR3. The germline V and J ends were trimmed by 4 bases and 3 bases, with 7 bases remaining between them. CDR3 in DNA: TGCAGTGCTATGGACTTCTACGAGCAGTACTTC. It translates to CSAMDFYEQYF.

The V call is TRBV6-5, the J call TRBJ2-3; D may be TRBD2 (6 bases). This CDR3 has 14 amino acids. Trimming shortened V by 5 bases and J by 2 bases, and 11 bases separated the two germline ends. Germline-derived CDR1 and CDR2 are MNHEY and SVGAGI. The CDR3 DNA sequence: TGTGCCAGCAGTCGGGACTCCCTCACAGATACGCAGTATTTT. Translation: CASSRDSLTDTQYF.

The chain is built from TRBV2 and TRBJ2-5; 12 bases align to TRBD2. V lost 8 bases and J lost 5; bases outside the gene matches: 15. The CDR3 totals 17 residues. Germline assignment: CDR1 SNHLY and CDR2 FYNNEI. CDR3 sequence reads: CASLRVWRTSGKETQYF. The CDR3 coding sequence is TGTGCCAGCCTCCGGGTTTGGAGGACTAGCGGGAAGGAGACCCAGTACTTC.

The V gene is TRBV6-6, the J gene TRBJ2-2; D might be TRBD1 or TRBD2, each matching 5 bases. The CDR3 has 15 residues. The germline gives CDR1 MNHNY, CDR2 SVGAGI (reference sequence). Trimming took off 6 bases at V and 1 base at J, with 12 bases between the two ends. In DNA form, the CDR3 reads TGTGCCAGCAGACCATGGGGGAGGAACACCGGGGAGCTGTTTTTT. Translating it yields CASRPWGRNTGELFF.

This chain uses TRBV28 with TRBJ2-5; D might be TRBD2 (5 bases). The germline V gene has CDR1 MDHEN and CDR2 SYDVKM. The CDR3 contains 12 residues. Deletions cut 7 bases from V and 5 bases from J, with 11 bases between. The CDR3 coding sequence is TGTGCCAGCACCCCACGAGGGGAGACCCAGTACTTC. Translated, it gives CASTPRGETQYF. The complete variable domain, with remaining parts taken from reference TRBV28 and TRBJ2-5, reads DVKVTQSSRYLVKRTGEKVFLECVQDMDHENMFWYRQDPGLGLRLIYFSYDVKMKEKGDIPEGYSVSREKKERFSLILESASTNQTSMYLCASTPRGETQYFGPGTRLLVL.

This clone was observed a single time. The CDR3 bases are TGTGCCAGCAGCAAAGGACAGGGACACTATGGCTACACCTTC. Amino acid sequence: CASSKGQGHYGYTF. V usage is TRBV7-9 and J usage is TRBJ1-2; 8 nucleotides agree with TRBD1. The CDR3 spans 14 residues. The trim removed 5 bases at V and 3 bases at J, leaving 5 bases unmatched. The germline V gene encodes CDR1 SEHNR and CDR2 FQNEAQ (reference sequence).

This clone has just a few counts. The chain recombines TRBV28 with TRBJ1-1, with D maybe TRBD1 (6 bases). CDR1 and CDR2 (germline): MDHEN, SYDVKM. Trimming took 4 bases from V and 0 from J, leaving 12 bases between them. CDR3 size: 15 residues. This CDR3 reads CASSSGASMNTEAFF. CDR3 nucleotides: TGTGCCAGCAGTTCAGGGGCGAGCATGAACACTGAAGCTTTCTTT.

The chain carries TRBV10-1 and TRBJ2-7; 8 bases match TRBD2. Per germline, CDR1 WNHNN and CDR2 SYGVQD (reference sequence). The CDR3 length is 16 residues. J was trimmed by 3 bases and V by 3 bases; bases with no gene match: 10. Written as DNA, the CDR3 is TGCGCCAGCAGTGATAGCGCTAGCGGGTCGTACTACGAGCAGTACTTC. Encoded protein: CASSDSASGSYYEQYF.

V is TRBV5-1 and J is TRBJ2-3; 7 bases agree with TRBD1. CDR3 length: 14 residues. CDR1 and CDR2 (germline): SGHRS, YFSETQ. The J segment lost 4 bases and the V segment lost 0 bases, leaving 2 bases of the junction unmatched. The DNA for the CDR3 is TGCGCCAGCAGCTTGGGACAGGGCCCAGATACGCAGTATTTT. Protein: CASSLGQGPDTQYF.

The V gene is TRBV10-3, the J gene TRBJ2-7, with 7 bases that match TRBD2. Losses at the gene ends were 1 base for V and 6 bases for J; bases not matched to a gene: 3. CDR1 and CDR2 (germline): ENHRY, SYGVKD. The length of the CDR3 is 13 residues. CDR3 sequence: CAISEWEGREQYF. CDR3 nucleotides: TGTGCCATCAGTGAGTGGGAGGGGCGCGAGCAGTACTTC.

The gene calls are TRBV27 and TRBJ1-1; D remains ambiguous. This CDR3 region has 14 residues. V lost 7 bases and J lost 5, with 17 bases in between. Germline V lookup: CDR1 MNHEY, CDR2 SMNVEV (reference sequence). As DNA, the CDR3 is TGTGCCAGCAAGGTGATGGGAACTGGAACTGAAGCTTTCTTT. It encodes CASKVMGTGTEAFF.

The chain recombines TRBV6-5 with TRBJ1-1; no firm D call. Per germline, CDR1 MNHEY and CDR2 SVGAGI. V was clipped by 7 bases and J by 3 bases, with 12 bases between them. The CDR3 is 13 residues long. The CDR3 bases are TGTGCCAGCATGGGTGGTGGGGACACTGAAGCTTTCTTT. This gives the protein CASMGGGDTEAFF.

The chain couples TRBV19 to TRBJ1-5; D is undetermined. The CDR3 has 13 amino acids. V lost 4 bases and J lost 4, with 8 bases in between. The germline CDR1 and CDR2 sequences are LNHDA and SQIVND (reference sequence). The CDR3 here is CASSSQVNQPQHF. The CDR3, as DNA: TGTGCCAGTAGTAGCCAGGTTAATCAGCCCCAGCATTTT.

The chain has TRBV28 and TRBJ1-1, with D possibly TRBD1 on 6 matching bases. Germline V gives CDR1 MDHEN, CDR2 SYDVKM. With 5 bases removed from V and 10 bases from J, the gap between germline ends came to 20 bases. This CDR3 is built from 14 residues. The CDR3 DNA is TGTGCCAGCAGTAATTACCCGGGGGCGGCGGGAGCTTTCTTT. Translation: CASSNYPGAAGAFF.